The present T cell receptor (beta chain) was sequenced within a study of cytomegalovirus exposure and HLA in healthy donors. Study conclusions and caveats: About 87% or about 30% of the time was how often most TCR beta V segments were productive, according to an earlier analysis. According to a later analysis, donors in an Asian-associated ancestry cluster reportedly had fewer N-insertions than the approximately 620-donor mean. The later analysis indicated that the majority of CMV-associated TCR beta chains appeared HLA-restricted.

As concerns this clone: Its antigen is as yet unknown. One end of the junction is discordant with germline, which a read error may explain.

The CDR3 is made up of 12 amino acids. In germline, CDR1 is GTSNPN, CDR2 SVGIG (reference sequence). Use of 60 Vbeta and 13 Jbeta primers characterized the PCR. Profiled with immunoSEQ multiplex PCR; TCRdb holds only in-frame clones, not every one. The profile covers approximately 150,000 clones, with roughly 75% appearing a single time and about 3.2% taken by the ten largest. This TCR was sampled from a female donor in good health and CMV-seronegative. This rearrangement joins TRBV30 to TRBJ1-2, with D possibly TRBD1 on 5 matching bases. The specimen sequenced was PBMCs. The CDR3 DNA is TGTGCCTGGAGTTTGGGGGACTATGGCTACCCCTTC. Translating gives CAWSLGDYGYPF.